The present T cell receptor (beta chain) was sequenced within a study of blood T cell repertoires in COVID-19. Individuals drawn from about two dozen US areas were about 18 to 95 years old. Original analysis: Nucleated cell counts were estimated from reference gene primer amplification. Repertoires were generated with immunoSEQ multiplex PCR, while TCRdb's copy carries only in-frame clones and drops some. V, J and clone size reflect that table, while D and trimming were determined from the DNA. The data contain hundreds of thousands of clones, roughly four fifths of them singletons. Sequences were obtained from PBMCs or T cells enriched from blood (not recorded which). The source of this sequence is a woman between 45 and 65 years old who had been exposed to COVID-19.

The CDR3 sequence: CASSSPLQGDEQFF. The CDR3 bases are TGTGCCAGCAGCTCACCCTTACAGGGGGATGAGCAGTTCTTC. The genes are TRBV7-8 and TRBJ2-1, with 8 bases identical to TRBD1. The CDR3 is made up of 14 amino acids. The germline V gene has CDR1 SGHVS and CDR2 FQNEAQ. The J segment lost 8 bases and the V segment lost 4 bases, leaving 7 bases of the junction unmatched.